Listed below are T cell receptor beta chains from one sample, sequenced in a study of T-cell memory formation after mild COVID-19. One entry per CDR3 protein, called by TCRdb with MiXCR from the 5' RACE reads. The sample carries 470,000 or so distinct CDR3 sequences, around a sixth recorded once. Sequencing used PBMCs or a T cell subset sorted from them (not recorded which). The receptors originated from an adult woman who had mild COVID-19 (a few samples of this study predate the infection). Cell type and time point are not known. CDR3s include the opening cysteine and the closing phenylalanine or tryptophan. The D gene is left open where the match is weak. Expanded clones are given a class, and other clones once, few, many or no size at all.

V	J	D	size	DNA	CDR3
TRBV5-1	TRBJ1-3	.	few	TGCGCCAGCAGCTTGACTGTTCGTACTGGAAACACCATATATTTT	CASSLTVRTGNTIYF
TRBV27	TRBJ2-5	.	.	TGTGCCAGCAGTTTATTGACCCACCGGTGGACCCAGTACTTC	CASSLLTHRWTQYF
TRBV4-3	TRBJ2-7	.	.	TGCGCCAGCAGCCCTCATCACGGACTTTACTACGAGCAGTACTTC	CASSPHHGLYYEQYF
TRBV5-6	TRBJ2-1	TRBD1	.	TGTGCCAGCAGCCATCTCTCCGGGACAGGGGAAAGTAATGAGCAGTTCTTC	CASSHLSGTGESNEQFF
TRBV30	TRBJ1-6	.	.	TGTGCCTGGAGTGTATTATCTCCGGCCAGGACCTCACCCCTCCACTTT	CAWSVLSPARTSPLHF
TRBV12-3/TRBV12-4	TRBJ2-7	TRBD2	.	TGTGCCAGCACTAGCGGGTACTACGAGCAGTACTTC	CASTSGYYEQYF
TRBV30	TRBJ2-1	.	.	TGTGCCTGGAGTGTTGCCTACCACAATGAGCAGTTCTTC	CAWSVAYHNEQFF
TRBV20-1	TRBJ2-3	.	.	TGCAGTGCTATGACGGGGACGCAGTATTTT	CSAMTGTQYF
TRBV4-2	TRBJ2-5	.	few	TGTGCCAGCAGCCAAAGCCCCCTCCGGGCCCAAGAGACCCAGTACTTC	CASSQSPLRAQETQYF
TRBV18	TRBJ2-3	.	.	TGTGCCAGCTCAGGAGGGATTAGCACAGATACGCAGTATTTT	CASSGGISTDTQYF
TRBV5-1	TRBJ2-7	.	.	TGCGCCAGCAGCTTGGAGGCGGGATATAGCCTCGAGCAGTACTTC	CASSLEAGYSLEQYF
TRBV5-8	TRBJ2-5	.	once	TGTGCCAGCATCCAATGGGGCCTCCAAGAGGCCCAGTACTTC	CASIQWGLQEAQYF
TRBV5-1	TRBJ1-2	TRBD1	few	TGCGCCAGCAGCCGGGACAGCGGATACTATGGCTACACCTTC	CASSRDSGYYGYTF
TRBV7-8	TRBJ1-4	TRBD1	few	TGTGCCAGCAGCCTCCGACAGGGGGATAATGAAAAACTGTTTTTT	CASSLRQGDNEKLFF
TRBV3-1	TRBJ1-1	TRBD1	.	TGTGCCAGCAGCCAAGACCTTTCGGGACAGGGCATGAACACTGAAGCTTTCTTT	CASSQDLSGQGMNTEAFF
TRBV6-5	TRBJ1-5	TRBD1	.	TGTGCCAGCAGCCCCGACAGGGGTGCGCCCCAGCATTTT	CASSPDRGAPQHF
TRBV11-2	TRBJ2-7	TRBD2	few	TGTGCCAGCAGCCTCCGACTAGCGGGAGGTTCACACGAGCAGTACTTC	CASSLRLAGGSHEQYF
TRBV10-3	TRBJ2-3	.	few	TGTGCCATCAGGGGGGACCACCCTGATACGCAGTATTTT	CAIRGDHPDTQYF
TRBV5-1	TRBJ1-1	.	.	TGCGCCAGCACCGTCAATACAGGCAACACTGAAGCTTTCTTT	CASTVNTGNTEAFF
TRBV7-2	TRBJ2-5	.	.	TGTGCCAGCAGCTTAGAACGGGAGAGGTTAATGGAGACCCAGTACTTC	CASSLERERLMETQYF
TRBV2	TRBJ2-7	TRBD1	many	TGTGCCAGCGTGGGACAGGGTCGGGGTTTCAAGCAGTACTTC	CASVGQGRGFKQYF
TRBV25-1	TRBJ2-4	.	.	TGTGCCAGCAGTGAATCAACCGGGGTACCTCAGTACTTC	CASSESTGVPQYF
TRBV6-1	TRBJ2-2	TRBD2	.	TGTGCCAGCAGTGAGAGTCTAGCGGGAAACACCGGGGAGCTGTTTTTT	CASSESLAGNTGELFF
TRBV27	TRBJ2-7	TRBD2	.	TGTGCCAGCAGTTTAGCGGGGGGGCGCGTTTACGAGCAGTACTTC	CASSLAGGRVYEQYF
TRBV4-2	TRBJ2-7	TRBD2	few	TGTGCCAGCAGCCAAGGGGGAGGGTTTTTGTCCTACGAGCAGTACTTC	CASSQGGGFLSYEQYF
TRBV9	TRBJ1-6	.	.	TGTGCCAGCAGCGTAGCGTGGGAAGGGCCACCCCTCCACTTT	CASSVAWEGPPLHF
TRBV7-6	TRBJ1-3	TRBD1	.	TGTGCCAGCAGCCCAGGACAGGCCTCTGGAAACACCATATATTTT	CASSPGQASGNTIYF
TRBV9	TRBJ2-7	TRBD1	.	TGTGCCAGCAGCGCCAGACAGGGGGCGAGGGAGCAGTACTTC	CASSARQGAREQYF
TRBV6-5	TRBJ2-7	.	.	TGTGCCAGCAGTTACTTCACGGGGGCCGCCTACGAGCAGTACTTC	CASSYFTGAAYEQYF
TRBV29-1	TRBJ1-2	.	few	TGCAGCGTTGACAGCTCGCGCTATGGCTACACCTTC	CSVDSSRYGYTF
TRBV24-1	TRBJ1-2	.	.	TGTGCCACCAGTGATTGGGGTGGCTACACCTTC	CATSDWGGYTF
TRBV18	TRBJ1-1	TRBD1	many	TGTGCCAGCTCACCGGACAGGGTCAACACTGAAGCTTTCTTT	CASSPDRVNTEAFF
TRBV30	TRBJ2-5	.	few	TGTGCCTGGAGTGTAAAGAGGTCCGGTTGGGAACAAGAGACCCAGTACTTC	CAWSVKRSGWEQETQYF
TRBV9	TRBJ2-5	.	.	TGTGCCAGCAGCGCCCTTGGGAGGGGGCAAGAGACCCAGTACTTC	CASSALGRGQETQYF
TRBV12-3/TRBV12-4	TRBJ1-4	.	.	TGTGCCAGCAGTTCCCAGAATATGGAGGAAAAACTGTTTTTT	CASSSQNMEEKLFF